One sample yielded the 8 T cell receptor beta chains listed below, sequenced in a study of T cell responses to AZD1222 COVID-19 vaccine. Sequencing was performed with immunoSEQ multiplex PCR; in TCRdb, only in-frame clones are kept and a portion is missing. This sample has around 87,000 clones, with 80% to 90% found just once. Sequenced material: peripheral blood, taken 28 days after the second AZD1222 dose. The source is an adult who received the AZD1222 COVID-19 vaccine.

As to this clone: This CDR3 is also generated by other DNA sequences in the sample. The rearrangement links TRBV30 to TRBJ2-7; 7 positions agree with TRBD2. Germline V gene lookup returns CDR1 GTSNPN and CDR2 SVGIG (reference sequence). V trimming: 0 bases; J trimming: 3 bases; junction bases outside the gene matches: 2. The CDR3 is made up of 13 amino acids. CDR3 nucleotides: TGTGCCTGGAGTGTATCGGGGGGCTACGAGCAGTACTTC. Protein sequence: CAWSVSGGYEQYF.

The chain has TRBV7-8 and TRBJ2-7, with 8 bases lining up with TRBD1. The junction had 5 bases not matched to a gene; V was cut back by 1 base and J by 0 bases. The CDR3 is 16 residues long. Looked up from germline, CDR1 is SGHVS and CDR2 is FQNEAQ. In DNA form, the CDR3 reads TGTGCCAGCAGCTTAGGGGGACAGGAGAACTCCTACGAGCAGTACTTC. As protein: CASSLGGQENSYEQYF.

The chain carries TRBV19 and TRBJ2-7, with 9 bases aligning to TRBD1. The CDR3 is made up of 16 amino acids. The V gene's germline CDR1 is LNHDA and CDR2 SQIVND (reference sequence). V shed 6 bases, J shed 5 bases, and the junction held 14 bases outside the gene matches. CDR3 protein: CASSYLGGTGKDEQYF. The DNA for the CDR3 is TGTGCCAGTAGCTATTTAGGTGGGACAGGGAAAGACGAGCAGTACTTC.

This rearrangement joins TRBV27 to TRBJ2-5; 7 bases agree with TRBD2. Germline CDR1 MNHEY, CDR2 SMNVEV (reference sequence). V shed 3 bases, J shed 2 bases, and the junction held 9 bases outside the gene matches. The CDR3 totals 16 residues. Here the CDR3 DNA reads TGTGCCAGCAGTTTCGATTATCAGCGGGATCAAGAGACCCAGTACTTC. Translated, it gives CASSFDYQRDQETQYF.

Here the CDR3 reads CASSQDSGTGATEAFF. The CDR3 nucleotides are TGCGCCAGCAGCCAAGACTCCGGGACAGGGGCCACTGAAGCTTTCTTT. V and J are TRBV4-3 and TRBJ1-1, with TRBD1 identical over 10 bases. This CDR3 has 16 residues. V lost 0 bases and J lost 4; bases outside the gene matches: 5. Germline CDR1 is LGHNA and CDR2 is YSLEER.

The CDR3 DNA is TGTGCCTTTAACTCCGGGGCCCATGGCTACACCTTC. As protein: CAFNSGAHGYTF. The chain links TRBV30 to TRBJ1-2; perhaps TRBD1 as D (5 bases). With 7 bases removed from V and 6 bases from J, the gap between germline ends came to 15 bases. CDR1 is GTSNPN and CDR2 is SVGIG in the germline V gene (reference sequence). CDR3 length: 12 residues.

J is TRBJ2-3 and V is TRBV7-3; 8 bases match TRBD2. Trimming took 4 bases from V and 0 from J; bases not matched to a gene: 6. Germline CDR1 is SGHTA and CDR2 is FQGTGA. The CDR3 is 16 residues long. CDR3 residues: CASSSQAGVSTDTQYF. The CDR3 nucleotides are TGTGCCAGCAGCTCCCAAGCGGGGGTAAGCACAGATACGCAGTATTTT.

V and J are TRBV29-1 and TRBJ1-2, with a tentative D call TRBD1 (6 bases). Trimming stripped 3 bases from V and 4 bases from J, with 12 bases between. Per germline, CDR1 SQVTM and CDR2 ANQGSEA. This CDR3 has 13 amino acids. DNA for the CDR3: TGCAGCGTTGACCCAGGGGAGGGCTATGGCTACACCTTC. Translated, it gives CSVDPGEGYGYTF.